The entry that follows covers one TCR beta chain sequence. Its recognized antigen is unknown. Per-base quality was not reported, and no clone a single base away is much larger than it. The data are from a study of cytomegalovirus exposure and HLA in healthy donors (dated by TCRdb to about 2017). About the investigation overall: According to an earlier analysis of several hundred of the donors, some 180 million T cells yielded over 90 million unique TCR beta sequences and more than 250 Gb of sequence data. A later analysis re-analyzed previously published TCR beta repertoires from approximately 670 donors and added high-resolution HLA genotyping to study TCR occurrence patterns. Using immunosequencing, the study profiled T cell repertoires from 500 to 800 subjects and related those repertoires to cytomegalovirus serostatus. High-throughput TCR immunosequencing, statistical association of individual TCRs with disease status, and machine learning were combined to predict cytomegalovirus infection status. Because of strong linkage in the cohort, a handful of DR-DQ haplotypes were treated as single units for association and clustering. The study was designed to test whether signatures of past pathogen exposure could be identified by cataloging public T cell receptors. Among the 398 genotyped donors, more than 70% belonged to the genetic ancestry cluster associated with self-reported Caucasian donors. Class I and class II HLA loci were covered by the typing at four-digit resolution. Every repertoire in the discovery cohort had been generated on one and the same sequencing platform. To decide whether each TCR beta V gene segment behaved as functional or pseudogenic, an earlier analysis of nearly 600 of the donors relied on high-throughput TCR beta sequencing. Rather than drawing on any new phenotypic data, the later analysis identified candidate immune exposures from TCR beta sequences and the way those sequences occurred across donors. The number of typed donors differed by locus: about 629-630 for A, B, C, DRB1 and DQB1; approximately 540 for DQA1; about 600 for DPA1; and about 470 for DPB1. On average, roughly 250,000 unique TCR beta nucleotide sequences were sequenced per donor among roughly 430 genotyped donors of the cohort, with roughly 20% of those sequences being non-productive. An early release covering 550 to 700 HLA-typed donors comprised roughly 300 gigabases of sequencing data and roughly 85 million unique TCR sequences. Donor age, sex, ethnicity and CMV serostatus were collected together with the repertoire data. A separate validation cohort of more than 100 different subjects was used in addition to the approximately 700-subject first cohort. A later genetic analysis used genome-wide SNP genotypes for about three fifths of the 666 donors, treating that subset as a discovery cohort.

The investigation overall reported the following: Some IMGT-functional V segments, including TRBV6-2 and TRBV6-3, could not be told apart with the 87-base-pair reads, so those segments were excluded. The earlier analysis of approximately 540 of the donors excluded 15 to 20 rarely observed V segments, including chromosome 9 orphons, because counts were too low. A further reported finding was that TCR beta sequences accurately predicted the HLA-A and HLA-B alleles for most subjects in the first cohort. A later genetic analysis associated a missense DCLRE1C variant with V-gene and J-gene trimming of TCR beta chains, and an independent cohort replicated the association. For the cohort, immune exposure information was limited to CMV serostatus. Cytomegalovirus status was reported to be diagnosed by the classifier with high specificity and sensitivity in both the original and validation cohorts. A cluster of highly shared sequence variants was judged likely to represent a technical artifact of the sequencing pipeline. The cohort was sequenced for TCR beta chains only, and without alpha or paired-chain data the features that could be detected were limited. A later analysis found that HLA-associated TCR beta chains were more clonally expanded and had lower generation probabilities than equally common non-associated chains. According to the authors, the approach could potentially be generalized to other disease states and immunological phenotypes. In a later analysis, around 17,000 TCR beta sequences were associated with specific HLA alleles at a false discovery rate of 0.05. Because some donors lacked HLA typing at each locus, the association tests relied only on the typed subset. A few of the identified cytomegalovirus-associated TCR beta chains were confirmed in vitro to be specific for cytomegalovirus antigens. In a later analysis, TCR association rates were found to vary across HLA loci, with the most associated TCRs seen for DRB1 alleles and the fewest for HLA-C alleles. When HLA alleles, especially DR and DQ, strongly co-occurred, attributing TCR associations to individual alleles was difficult. A later genetic analysis reported fewer N-insertions in productive TCRs among donors in an Asian-associated ancestry cluster than the roughly 700-donor mean. Across donors, most TCR sequences were observed very rarely, whereas some public TCRs were present in many individuals. A later analysis reported that several top co-occurrence clusters appeared linked to parvovirus B19, influenza, CMV and Epstein-Barr virus. In an earlier analysis of about 600 of the donors, most TCR beta V segments appeared in productive rearrangements about 90% or about 30% of the time, broadly matching IMGT annotations. A later analysis found that most CMV-associated TCR beta chains appeared HLA-restricted, with HLA associations seemingly driven largely by CMV exposure. A total of fewer than 200 TCR beta chains were listed by the study as associated with cytomegalovirus. Sequencing depth was assumed to be roughly uniform across donors in the presence/absence analyses, though that assumption may not hold. Linkage disequilibrium might explain the correlated functional status among segregating V segments, but an unknown experimental factor could not be ruled out.

V and J lose 4 bases and 0 bases, and a span of 6 bases separates them. As encoded in the germline V gene (reference sequence), CDR1 is MNHEY while CDR2 is SMNVEV. The CDR3 contains 13 residues, cysteine and phenylalanine counted. Just CDR3 DNA is preserved here, 39 bases in frame from base 1. Receptor libraries were prepared by the immunoSEQ multiplex PCR assay. For the multiplex PCR, a mixture combining 60 forward primers for TCR Vbeta segments and 13 reverse primers for TCR Jbeta segments was used. A multiplex PCR assay on genomic DNA amplified the CDR3 region of rearranged TCR beta genes. The amplified TCR beta libraries were sequenced on the Illumina HiSeq System as 87-base-pair reads. The authors' pipeline ran thus. In a later analysis, roughly 80 million unique TCR beta chains were counted across the roughly 670 repertoires, and some 10 million of these chains were shared by at least two donors. Raw reads were error-corrected and collapsed into unique sequences with a nearest-neighbor algorithm that merged closely related sequences to remove PCR and sequencing errors. CDR3 sequences were aligned to IMGT reference sequences to assign V, D and J gene segments. For a sequence to be retained, a match of at least six nucleotides to both a V gene segment and a J gene segment was required. Rearrangements were classified as productive when the CDR3 lacked stop codons and remained in frame with V and J, and all other rearrangements were classified as non-productive. CDR3 was defined according to IMGT convention as the region running from the second conserved V-encoded cysteine to the conserved J-encoded phenylalanine. Sequences without an unambiguous match to a single V gene segment were excluded from the earlier analysis of a few hundred of the donors. An earlier analysis of 550 to 650 of the donors classified V segments as functional when productive rearrangements were above 56.7% and as segregating when the standard deviation between donors was above 5%. A statistical classification framework was built to diagnose cytomegalovirus status from the catalog of TCR beta chain sequences. In a later analysis, V and J genes were assigned by comparing TCR nucleotide sequences against IMGT/GENE-DB human TR gene sequences. A later analysis assigned CDR3 sequences and most-parsimonious VDJ recombination scenarios with the TCRdist pipeline. In a later analysis, each TCR beta chain was defined by its CDR3 amino acid sequence together with its V-gene family, and reads without a unique V-gene family were excluded. To address suspected cross-contamination and a sequencing artifact, a later analysis removed several hundred highly shared, low-generation-probability nucleotide sequences. In a later analysis, a clonal expansion index for each public chain was calculated from normalized within-repertoire ranks of inferred template counts. Generation probabilities in a later analysis came from a VDJ recombination model fitted to out-of-frame rearrangements, and those results were checked against IGoR. In a later analysis, TCR-TCR, TCR-HLA and TCR-CMV co-occurrence was scored with hypergeometric tests, and a repertoire-size bias correction was applied to TCR pairs. To estimate false discovery rates, a later analysis permuted the HLA or CMV assignments 20 times. A later analysis grouped co-occurring TCRs with DBSCAN, adding TCRdist sequence similarity when clustering within HLA-allele-positive subsets. Co-occurrence clustering excluded repertoires with fewer than 30,000 or more than 120,000 public chains, plus five with anomalous nucleotide sharing. The immuneACCESS repertoire file appears here via TCRdb, limited to in-frame rearrangements. These files lack a portion of the clones; in checked studies, under half of the deficit traces to unresolved V genes, and the cause of the others is not known. V, J and clone size are those of that table, while D and trimming were read from the DNA. Within this sample are around 150,000 clones, with more than 65% of them counted one time only. The top ten clonotypes cover 2.5% to 3.5% of the sample.

The cohort comprised 666 healthy bone marrow donors. At the time of sampling, all cohort members were nominally healthy, though unrecorded immune exposures were likely present. The donor was CMV seropositive and was included in the group of 250 to 300 seropositive cohort members. A peripheral blood sample was provided by each donor, and peripheral blood mononuclear cells were used for TCR beta sequencing. Genomic DNA was extracted from the blood cell samples with the Qiagen DNeasy Blood Extraction Kit. The rearrangement combines TRBV27 with TRBJ1-1; no D gene call is confident. This TCR derives from a woman between 40 and 55 years old in good health and CMV-seropositive. Source material: PBMCs. For the CDR3, the sequence is CASSYNVNTEAFF. Read as DNA, the sequence is TGTGCCAGCAGTTACAACGTGAACACTGAAGCTTTCTTT.